The clone carrying this T cell receptor (beta chain) showed up just once. Per germline, CDR1 LNHDA and CDR2 SQIVND (reference sequence). CDR3 size: 15 residues. V lost 0 bases and J 5 bases, leaving 11 bases between the germline ends. The sample is drawn from a study of blood T cell repertoires in COVID-19. Study-level information: Samples of COVID-19 (acute and convalescent) were obtained from the United States, Italy and Spain. Sources were T cells, B-cell-depleted T cells, or PBMCs; the material itself was cDNA or gDNA.

The authors' processing: Estimation of nucleated cell counts relied on the amplification of reference gene primers. Repertoires were generated with immunoSEQ multiplex PCR, while TCRdb's copy carries only in-frame clones and drops some. The DNA was the basis for D and trimming; V, J and clone size are from that table. Of some 150,000 clones in the sample, over 75% were seen once. This TCR was sampled from a man aged 60 to 75 who had recovered from COVID-19. The material sequenced was peripheral blood. V and J are TRBV19 and TRBJ2-1; the D gene is possibly TRBD1 (6 bases). In DNA, the CDR3 is TGTGCCAGTAGTATAGACAGGGGTCTGGACAATGAGCAGTTCTTC. Amino acid sequence: CASSIDRGLDNEQFF. The variable domain in full, completed from reference TRBV19 and TRBJ2-1, reads DGGITQSPKYLFRKEGQNVTLSCEQNLNHDAMYWYRQDPGQGLRLIYYSQIVNDFQKGDIAEGYSVSREKKESFPLTVTSAQKNPTAFYLCASSIDRGLDNEQFFGPGTRLTVL.